This entry describes one TCR beta chain. Its antigen is unidentified. This specimen comes from a study of T cell responses to AZD1222 COVID-19 vaccine. The CDR3 totals 13 residues. V lost 10 bases, J lost 8 bases, and 8 bases stayed unmatched. Germline CDR1 and CDR2: ENHRY and SYGVKD. Study observations and caveats: Baseline seropositives among AZD1222 recipients totaled only five or six. Within unmutated variant regions lay the reported targets of nearly half of spike-specific TCRs. The donor group comprised mostly white British people and more females; the analysis possibly underestimated clonal diversity. Breadth and depth of Spike-specific TCRs rose after two AZD1222 doses.

Repertoires were generated with immunoSEQ multiplex PCR, while TCRdb's copy carries only in-frame clones and drops some. The sample carries 200,000 to 250,000 clones, around 94% recorded once. The chain uses TRBV10-3 and TRBJ2-1; 10 positions agree with TRBD2. The sequence derives from an adult who received the MenACWY meningococcal vaccine as a control. Sequencing was performed on peripheral blood, taken 28 days after the second dose of the MenACWY control vaccine. CDR3 region: CATASGSEDEQFF. CDR3 bases: TGTGCCACCGCTAGCGGGAGTGAGGATGAGCAGTTCTTC.